The 17 T cell receptor beta chains below come from one sample, sequenced in a study of cytomegalovirus exposure and HLA in healthy donors. PCR was performed using 60 Vbeta and 13 Jbeta primers. Repertoires were generated with immunoSEQ multiplex PCR, while TCRdb's copy carries only in-frame clones and drops some. The sample includes roughly 150,000 clones, 79% seen only once; the top ten take 6% to 7.5%. Sequenced sample: PBMCs. These receptors were taken from a man aged 35-49 years in good health and CMV-seropositive.

The chain has TRBV14 and TRBJ2-2, with TRBD2 as a possible D gene (5 bases). V lost 11 bases and J lost 4, with 14 bases in between. This CDR3 is 13 amino acids long. The germline V gene encodes CDR1 SGHDN and CDR2 FVKESK. In nucleotides, the CDR3 is TGTGCCCTCGATCGGAGGACCACCGGGGAGCTGTTTTTT. This sequence encodes CALDRRTTGELFF.

In this sample, this clone turned up a few times. The chain recombines TRBV7-9 with TRBJ2-7; D perhaps matches TRBD1 (6 bases). CDR1 is SEHNR, CDR2 FQNEAQ, per germline (reference sequence). With 3 bases removed from V and 5 bases from J, the gap between germline ends came to 14 bases. The CDR3 totals 14 residues. CDR3 nucleotides: TGTGCCAGCAGCTTGGTTGGGGGCTCGGACGAGCAGTACTTC. As protein: CASSLVGGSDEQYF.

The chain couples TRBV2 to TRBJ2-1; D possibly corresponds to TRBD2 (5 bases). Germline V lookup: CDR1 SNHLY, CDR2 FYNNEI. This CDR3 is 18 amino acids long. Trimming pared 7 bases from V and 7 bases from J, leaving 29 bases between. CDR3: CASKSAPPSPVPGNEQFF. The DNA for the CDR3 is TGTGCCAGCAAGTCCGCCCCTCCTAGCCCGGTCCCGGGGAATGAGCAGTTCTTC.

This chain links TRBV27 with TRBJ1-4; no clear D. The length of the CDR3 is 15 residues. The germline gives CDR1 MNHEY, CDR2 SMNVEV (reference sequence). The V gene lost 5 bases and the J gene lost 0 bases, with 10 bases spanning the gap. The CDR3 region is CASSARLATNEKLFF. In nucleotides, the CDR3 is TGTGCCAGCAGTGCCAGACTGGCAACTAATGAAAAACTGTTTTTT.

V is TRBV9 and J is TRBJ2-7; D unclear. The V end was cut by 1 base, the J end by 2 bases, with 10 bases between. This CDR3 has 14 residues. CDR1 is SGDLS, CDR2 YYNGEE, per germline. The CDR3 loop reads CASSVTANPYEQYF. Here the CDR3 DNA reads TGTGCCAGCAGCGTAACAGCAAATCCCTACGAGCAGTACTTC.

The V and J genes are TRBV29-1 and TRBJ1-5; tentative D call: TRBD1 (6 bases). Germline CDR1 and CDR2: SQVTM and ANQGSEA. The CDR3 consists of 13 residues. Between the trimmed V and J ends, which lost 6 bases and 5 bases, there was a span of 14 bases. In DNA, the CDR3 is TGCAGCGTAGGACAGCGGGGGGATCAGCCCCAGCATTTT. This encodes CSVGQRGDQPQHF. Using reference TRBV29-1 and TRBJ1-5 for the parts outside the CDR3, the full variable domain is SAVISQKPSRDICQRGTSLTIQCQVDSQVTMMFWYRQQPGQSLTLIATANQGSEATYESGFVIDKFPISRPNLTFSTLTVSNMSPEDSSIYLCSVGQRGDQPQHFGDGTRLSIL.

The rearrangement links TRBV29-1 to TRBJ1-2; 7 bases are a match to TRBD1. Germline CDR1 SQVTM, CDR2 ANQGSEA. This CDR3 is built from 16 residues. Germline trimming cut 0 bases from V and 5 bases from J; bases unmatched to any gene: 12. The DNA for the CDR3 is TGCAGCGTTGAAGATGTTTGGGACAGAATCGAGTATGGCTACACCTTC. Translating gives CSVEDVWDRIEYGYTF.

The genes are TRBV15 and TRBJ2-7, with a weak D call TRBD1 (7 bases). The ends were cut back, 4 bases at V and 3 bases at J, with 16 bases in the middle. The CDR3 is made up of 15 amino acids. In germline, CDR1 is LNHNV, CDR2 YYDKDF (reference sequence). The DNA of the CDR3 is TGTGCCACCAGCAACAGGGGAGGAGGGGTCTACGAGCAGTACTTC. It is translated as CATSNRGGGVYEQYF.

The V gene is TRBV6-5, the J gene TRBJ1-3, with 7 positions matching TRBD1. J was trimmed by 3 bases and V by 2 bases; bases with no gene match: 4. This CDR3 has 15 residues. Germline loops: CDR1 MNHEY, CDR2 SVGAGI. In DNA, the CDR3 is TGTGCCAGCAGTTACAGGGGGCCGAGTGGAAACACCATATATTTT. Translation: CASSYRGPSGNTIYF.

The chain uses TRBV4-1 and TRBJ2-2, with TRBD2 as a possible D gene (6 bases). This CDR3 has 17 amino acids. V was clipped by 4 bases and J by 6 bases, with 21 bases between them. Germline assignment: CDR1 MGHRA and CDR2 YSYEKL. The CDR3 region is CASSPTLIGGIAGELFF. DNA for the CDR3: TGCGCCAGCAGCCCGACCTTGATAGGAGGGATTGCCGGGGAGCTGTTTTTT.

This clone was observed a few times. The V call is TRBV13, the J call TRBJ1-2, with D possibly TRBD1 on 5 matching bases. V was shortened by 5 bases and J by 2 bases, with 12 bases between the two germline ends. Per germline, CDR1 PRHDT and CDR2 FYEKMQ (reference sequence). This CDR3 has 14 amino acids. Here the CDR3 DNA reads TGTGCCAGCAGCCGCTCGACAGACAACTATGGCTACACCTTC. Encoded protein: CASSRSTDNYGYTF.

The chain joins TRBV5-8 to TRBJ1-1; D not resolved. The V gene's germline CDR1 is SGHTS and CDR2 YDEGEE. The CDR3 sequence is 14 residues long. Trimming cost V 0 bases and J 1 base, with 7 bases left between them. The CDR3 is CASSLGSENTEAFF. CDR3 coding DNA: TGTGCCAGCAGCTTGGGATCAGAGAACACTGAAGCTTTCTTT.

The rearrangement uses TRBV5-1 and TRBJ1-3; D is uncertain. The CDR3 extends over 15 amino acids. Germline V gives CDR1 SGHRS, CDR2 YFSETQ. Deletions cut 0 bases from V and 0 bases from J, with 7 bases between. CDR3 sequence: CASSLAPVSGNTIYF. CDR3 sequence (DNA): TGCGCCAGCAGCTTGGCCCCCGTCTCTGGAAACACCATATATTTT.

The chain employs TRBV5-1 and TRBJ2-5; TRBD2 might be the D (6 bases). The J call may be incorrect, as the DNA end agrees better with TRBJ2-7. From germline, CDR1 is SGHRS and CDR2 YFSETQ. There are 15 residues in the CDR3. The CDR3 nucleotides are TGCGCCAGCAGCTTCTCGCGGAGGGGCGGTGACGAGCAGTACTTC. It encodes CASSFSRRGGDEQYF.

J is TRBJ1-4 and V is TRBV25-1; D might be TRBD1 (5 bases). CDR3 length: 15 amino acids. From germline, CDR1 is MGHDK and CDR2 SYGVNS. V dropped 5 bases and J dropped 3 bases, with 13 bases sitting between them. The CDR3 DNA sequence: TGTGCCAGCAGTACAAGTAGGGGTCCTAATGAAAAACTGTTTTTT. Encoded protein: CASSTSRGPNEKLFF.

The DNA for the CDR3 is TGTGCCAGCAGTTACAGGGGGAACACTGAAGCTTTCTTT. Translation: CASSYRGNTEAFF. The chain is built from TRBV6-5 and TRBJ1-1; the D gene is possibly TRBD1 (5 bases). Trimming pared 2 bases from V and 1 base from J, leaving 5 bases between. Germline assignment: CDR1 MNHEY and CDR2 SVGAGI. The length of the CDR3 is 13 residues.

The rearrangement joins TRBV4-2 to TRBJ2-2; 8 bases agree with TRBD2. J gave up 0 bases and V 3 bases, and 9 bases lay outside the gene matches. There are 18 residues in the CDR3. CDR1 LGHNA and CDR2 YNFKEQ come from the germline V gene. CDR3 nucleotide sequence: TGTGCCAGCAGCCAGGGTAGGGGAGCGGGAGCGAACACCGGGGAGCTGTTTTTT. It encodes CASSQGRGAGANTGELFF.